A selection of T cell receptor beta chains follows, all from one sample in a study of shared clonotypes between healthy human individuals. TCRdb keeps only in-frame clones here, not all; method: immunoSEQ multiplex PCR. The table records more than 1.2 million clones, about 98.5% of them present only once. The material sequenced was naive CD4+ T cells sorted from blood. All receptors derive from a man aged 25 to 40 in good health. CDR3s include the opening cysteine and the closing phenylalanine or tryptophan. The D gene is left open where the match is weak. Size tells how often a clone was seen (once, few, many) or the class of an expanded clone, and some rows leave it out.

length,J,D,V,size,DNA,CDR3
14,TRBJ2-7,TRBD2,TRBV15,.,TGTGCCACCAGCAGAGAGGGAGGGACCTACGAGCAGTACTTC,CATSREGGTYEQYF
14,TRBJ2-7,.,TRBV7-9,.,TGTGCCAGCAGCTTAGGGGGCACCGCCTACGAGCAGTACTTC,CASSLGGTAYEQYF
16,TRBJ2-5,.,TRBV19,.,TGTGCCAGTAGTATTCGGGTAATTCGTTTCCAAGAGACCCAGTACTTC,CASSIRVIRFQETQYF
15,TRBJ1-3,.,TRBV6-5,once,TGTGCCAGCAGTTACGCCTCGGGCTCTGGAAACACCATATATTTT,CASSYASGSGNTIYF
13,TRBJ2-3,.,TRBV5-4,.,TGTGCCAGCAGGGGGGCCAGCACAGATACGCAGTATTTT,CASRGASTDTQYF
14,TRBJ2-7,.,TRBV27,.,TGTGCCAGCAGTTTAAGCAAGAGCTCCTACGAGCAGTACTTC,CASSLSKSSYEQYF
18,TRBJ2-6,TRBD2,TRBV5-4,.,TGTGCCAGCAGCCCCTGGGCTAGCGGGGCCTCTGGGGCCAACGTCCTGACTTTC,CASSPWASGASGANVLTF
16,TRBJ2-5,.,TRBV7-2,few,TGTGCCAGCAGCTCGGGGGTACTAGGATATCAAGAGACCCAGTACTTC,CASSSGVLGYQETQYF
14,TRBJ1-1,TRBD1,TRBV18,.,TGTGCCAGCTCACCTTTACAGGGGACCACTGAAGCTTTCTTT,CASSPLQGTTEAFF
15,TRBJ2-2,.,TRBV10-1,.,TGCGCCAGCAGTGAGTCTTCAGGGAACACCGGGGAGCTGTTTTTT,CASSESSGNTGELFF
14,TRBJ2-3,.,TRBV29-1,.,TGCAGCGTAGCGAAGGGACGCGGCACAGATACGCAGTATTTT,CSVAKGRGTDTQYF
16,TRBJ2-2,.,TRBV19,.,TGTGCCAGTAGTATAGCGGGTTGGGGGGCCCCCGGGGAGCTGTTTTTT,CASSIAGWGAPGELFF
19,TRBJ2-3,TRBD2,TRBV28,.,TGTGCCAGCAGTTTATCCCCACCAGCGGGAGGGCCGGTAACAGATACGCAGTATTTT,CASSLSPPAGGPVTDTQYF
12,TRBJ1-1,.,TRBV5-8,.,TGTGCCAGCAGGCTCAGGGCCACTGAAGCTTTCTTT,CASRLRATEAFF
18,TRBJ2-6,.,TRBV7-9,.,TGTGCCAGCAGCTTAGAGATGACTGGCGGGTTTGGGGCCAACGTCCTGACTTTC,CASSLEMTGGFGANVLTF
15,TRBJ1-2,TRBD1,TRBV11-2,.,TGTGCCAGCAGCGCCCGGGACAGCGCCGTGGGAGGCTACACCTTC,CASSARDSAVGGYTF
14,TRBJ2-7,TRBD2,TRBV10-2,.,TGCGCCAGCAGTGAGGGCGGGAGCTTGCGGGAGCAGTACTTC,CASSEGGSLREQYF
14,TRBJ1-2,TRBD1,TRBV30,.,TGTGCCTGGAGTTCATTCGGGACAGGAGGATTGGGCACCTTC,CAWSSFGTGGLGTF
14,TRBJ2-2,.,TRBV10-3,.,TGTGCCATAGCTAAAGCGGGTGGCACCGGGGAGCTGTTTTTT,CAIAKAGGTGELFF
14,TRBJ2-1,.,TRBV7-8,.,TGTGCCAGCAGCCAAGTCATGCTATACAATGAGCAGTTCTTC,CASSQVMLYNEQFF
15,TRBJ2-7,.,TRBV6-1,once,TGTGCCAGCAGTGGTCCGGGCAGGCATTCCTACGAGCAGTACTTC,CASSGPGRHSYEQYF
15,TRBJ2-7,.,TRBV10-3,.,TGTGCCATCAGTGAGTCGAGGAGGGGCTCCTACGAGCAGTACTTC,CAISESRRGSYEQYF
14,TRBJ2-1,TRBD1,TRBV7-3,.,TGTGCCAGCAGCTCGACAGGGTCGTACAATGAGCAGTTCTTC,CASSSTGSYNEQFF
16,TRBJ2-2,.,TRBV18,.,TGTGCCAGCTCACCGATTAATGGGGCGGAGGCCGGGGAGCTGTTTTTT,CASSPINGAEAGELFF
15,TRBJ2-3,.,TRBV19,.,TGTGCCAGTAGTATAGGGGGCGCCAGGGGAGATACGCAGTATTTT,CASSIGGARGDTQYF
15,TRBJ1-1,.,TRBV28,.,TGTGCCAGCAGTTTATGGCAGGGTGAAAACACTGAAGCTTTCTTT,CASSLWQGENTEAFF
15,TRBJ1-5,.,TRBV28,.,TGTGCCAGCAGTTTAGGCGGGGGGGGCAATCAGCCCCAGCATTTT,CASSLGGGGNQPQHF
14,TRBJ1-2,.,TRBV29-1,.,TGCAGCGTTGTGGGGCAGGAAGACACCTATGGCTACACCTTC,CSVVGQEDTYGYTF
13,TRBJ2-2,.,TRBV2,.,TGTGCCAGCAGTACATTCTCAGCCGGGGAGCTGTTTTTT,CASSTFSAGELFF
14,TRBJ1-5,.,TRBV5-5,once,TGTGCCAGCAGCCTGGACAGAATCAATCAGCCCCAGCATTTT,CASSLDRINQPQHF
11,TRBJ2-7,.,TRBV19,.,TGTGCCAGTAGTGTCGGGTACGAGCAGTACTTC,CASSVGYEQYF
15,TRBJ2-7,TRBD1,TRBV4-2,.,TGTGCCAGCAGCCAAGATAGGACAGGGTATATCGAGCAGTACTTC,CASSQDRTGYIEQYF
13,TRBJ2-3,.,TRBV2,.,TGTGCCAGCAGGTTCTCGTTCACAGATACGCAGTATTTT,CASRFSFTDTQYF
12,TRBJ2-7,.,TRBV2,.,TGTGCCAGCAGTGAACGGGGCAGGGAGCAGTACTTC,CASSERGREQYF
15,TRBJ2-7,TRBD2,TRBV2,.,TGTGCCAGCAGTGTTAGGCTAGCGGGAGGAAACGAGCAGTACTTC,CASSVRLAGGNEQYF
14,TRBJ2-7,.,TRBV25-1,.,TGTGCCAGCAGTGCCAAGGGACCTGCCTACGAGCAGTACTTC,CASSAKGPAYEQYF
14,TRBJ2-3,TRBD1,TRBV7-9,.,TGTGCCAGCAGCACAGGGACAGGGCCGGATACGCAGTATTTT,CASSTGTGPDTQYF
14,TRBJ2-7,.,TRBV4-1,.,TGCGCCAGCAGCCTGCGGGACAGAGCCTACGAGCAGTACTTC,CASSLRDRAYEQYF
18,TRBJ2-3,TRBD2,TRBV15,.,TGTGCCACCAGCAGAGCTCCTAGCGGGTTCTCTAGCACAGATACGCAGTATTTT,CATSRAPSGFSSTDTQYF
12,TRBJ2-7,.,TRBV6-4,.,TGTGCCAGCAGGAGCAGGGTATACGAGCAGTACTTC,CASRSRVYEQYF
14,TRBJ2-2,.,TRBV7-2,.,TGTGCCAGCTCCGGCCGGGGGCGCCCCGGGGAGCTGTTTTTT,CASSGRGRPGELFF
17,TRBJ1-3,.,TRBV2,.,TGTGCCAGCAGTGTACCTGAGGGAGTGAAGTCTGGAAACACCATATATTTT,CASSVPEGVKSGNTIYF
18,TRBJ2-1,TRBD2,TRBV5-4,.,TGTGCCAGCAGCCCCCAGGGAGGGGTCCCTGGCTCCTACAATGAGCAGTTCTTC,CASSPQGGVPGSYNEQFF
13,TRBJ1-1,.,TRBV11-3,.,TGTGCCAGCAGCTGGGGTGTGAACACTGAAGCTTTCTTT,CASSWGVNTEAFF
16,TRBJ2-5,.,TRBV7-9,.,TGTGCCAGCAGCTCGCACCGGGACATGCGCCAAGAGACCCAGTACTTC,CASSSHRDMRQETQYF
14,TRBJ2-1,.,TRBV4-3,.,TGCGCCAGCAGCCAAGTCTCCGTTGACAATGAGCAGTTCTTC,CASSQVSVDNEQFF
15,TRBJ2-3,.,TRBV28,.,TGTGCCAGCAGTTTAAAGCGGGCGAGCACAGATACGCAGTATTTT,CASSLKRASTDTQYF
15,TRBJ1-3,TRBD1,TRBV25-1,.,TGTGCCAGCAGTGCACAGGGGGCGTATGGAAACACCATATATTTT,CASSAQGAYGNTIYF
16,TRBJ1-2,.,TRBV6-5,.,TGTGCCAGCAGTTACACCGTTATGACCTCTAACTATGGCTACACCTTC,CASSYTVMTSNYGYTF
12,TRBJ2-3,TRBD2,TRBV6-1,.,TGTGCCAGCGGACTAGTAGCAGATACGCAGTATTTT,CASGLVADTQYF